The clone carrying this T cell receptor beta chain occurred once. Its target is unknown. This clone may be a read error of a much larger clone one base away. Naive CD4+ cells had CD25+ Tregs removed. Study conclusions and caveats: The larger-cohort validation was restricted to a single TCR beta V-J rearrangement rather than whole repertoires.

Constant-region reverse primers amplified full-length variable regions, followed by semi-nested Nested Universal Primer A PCR. Using its own MiXCR run on the 5' RACE reads, TCRdb lists one record per CDR3 protein. This table has around 50,000 distinct CDR3 sequences, 15% to 20% appearing once. The CDR3 covers 14 residues. V lost 6 bases and J 4 bases, leaving 15 bases between the germline ends. From germline, CDR1 is MNHEY and CDR2 SVGEGT. The sample consisted of naive CD4+ T cells sorted from blood. Subset given: naive CD4+ T cells, CD4+CD45RA+CD25-. The chain combines TRBV6-2 or TRBV6-3 with TRBJ1-1; D might be TRBD1 (5 bases). This TCR came from a female donor with breast cancer. The CDR3 is CASSHDGGCTEAFF. The CDR3 nucleotides read TGTGCCAGCAGCCACGATGGGGGGTGCACTGAAGCTTTCTTT.